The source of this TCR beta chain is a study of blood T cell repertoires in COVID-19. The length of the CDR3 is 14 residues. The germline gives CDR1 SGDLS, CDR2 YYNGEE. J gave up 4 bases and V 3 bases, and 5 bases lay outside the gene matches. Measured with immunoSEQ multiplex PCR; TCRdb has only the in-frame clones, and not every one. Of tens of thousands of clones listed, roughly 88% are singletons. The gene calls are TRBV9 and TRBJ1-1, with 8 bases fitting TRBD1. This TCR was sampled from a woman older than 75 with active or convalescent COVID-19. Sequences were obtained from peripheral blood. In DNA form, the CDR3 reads TGTGCCAGCAGCGGCAGGGGGCTGGGCACTGAAGCTTTCTTT. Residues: CASSGRGLGTEAFF.